This T cell receptor beta chain came from a study of T cells after posttransplantation cyclophosphamide. Study-level findings and limits: Skin or GI-infiltrating T cells shared few TRB sequences with blood. Recipient CMV seropositivity and CMV reactivation strongly tracked TRB clonality.

This clone showed up many times. Its target is not known. Germline lookup yields CDR1 SGHRS and CDR2 YFSETQ. The CDR3 is made up of 13 amino acids. Trimming cost V 0 bases and J 3 bases, with 6 bases left between them. Measured with immunoSEQ multiplex PCR; TCRdb has only the in-frame clones, and not every one. Altogether 34,000 or so clones were found in the sample, and no singletons occur. The TCR originated in a woman between 50 and 59 years old in good health and a related stem cell transplant donor. Sequencing was performed on PBMCs. The chain employs TRBV5-1 and TRBJ1-1, with D perhaps matching TRBD1 (5 bases). Here the CDR3 reads CASSLAGYTEAFF. The CDR3 bases are TGCGCCAGCAGCTTGGCAGGGTACACTGAAGCTTTCTTT.